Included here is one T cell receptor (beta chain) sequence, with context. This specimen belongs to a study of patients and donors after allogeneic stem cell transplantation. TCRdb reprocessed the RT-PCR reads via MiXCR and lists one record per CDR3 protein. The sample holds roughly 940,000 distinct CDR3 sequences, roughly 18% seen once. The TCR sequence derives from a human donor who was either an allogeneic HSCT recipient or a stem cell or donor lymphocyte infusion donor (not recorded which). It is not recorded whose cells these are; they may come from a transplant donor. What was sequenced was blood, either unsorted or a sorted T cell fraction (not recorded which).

The CDR3 reads CASSLEAQNTGELFF. CDR3 nucleotides: TGTGCCAGCAGCTTAGAAGCACAAAACACCGGGGAGCTGTTTTTT. The chain has TRBV7-8 and TRBJ2-2, with D unclear. The CDR3 has 15 residues. V lost 1 base to trimming and J lost 2 bases, with 8 bases between them. In germline, CDR1 is SGHVS, CDR2 FQNEAQ.